The 18 T cell receptor beta chains reported below all come from one sample, sequenced in a study of blood T cell repertoires in COVID-19. This table comes from immunoSEQ multiplex PCR, and its TCRdb copy is limited to in-frame clones, with some not included. This table has 56,000 or so clones, nearly 90% appearing once. Sequencing was performed on peripheral blood. The origin of the receptors is a woman aged 60-75 years with COVID-19, enrolled during active disease.

The chain combines TRBV3-1 (or the pseudogene TRBV3-2) with TRBJ1-2, with D possibly TRBD1 on 6 matching bases. V lost 1 base to trimming and J lost 6 bases, with 9 bases between them. Germline V gene lookup returns CDR1 LGHDT and CDR2 YNNKEL (reference sequence). The CDR3 has 13 residues. CDR3 protein: CASSQGRQDGYTF. The CDR3 nucleotides read TGTGCCAGCAGCCAAGGCCGACAGGATGGCTACACCTTC.

This clone occurred once. The chain combines TRBV7-9 with TRBJ2-5, with 8 bases that match TRBD1. The V and J ends lost 5 bases and 2 bases, in that order; junction bases with no gene match: 10. The germline gives CDR1 SEHNR, CDR2 FQNEAQ (reference sequence). The CDR3 covers 16 residues. CDR3 sequence (DNA): TGTGCCAGCAGCCGACACCAGACAGGGGAGCAAGAGACCCAGTACTTC. As protein: CASSRHQTGEQETQYF.

The chain is built from TRBV6-5 and TRBJ1-6; D may be TRBD1 (6 bases). V dropped 7 bases and J dropped 9 bases, with 13 bases sitting between them. From germline, CDR1 is MNHEY and CDR2 SVGAGI. The CDR3 is made up of 13 amino acids. The CDR3 loop reads CASKINRASPLHF. The CDR3 DNA reads TGTGCCAGCAAGATCAACAGGGCTTCACCCCTCCACTTT.

This sequence joins TRBV2 and TRBJ2-1, with 8 bases fitting TRBD2. From germline, CDR1 is SNHLY and CDR2 FYNNEI. V was pared by 6 bases and J by 7 bases, with 5 bases of the junction left unmatched. This CDR3 has 13 residues. DNA for the CDR3: TGTGCCAGCAGATCGGGAGGGCTAAATGAGCAGTTCTTC. Amino acid sequence: CASRSGGLNEQFF.

For the CDR3, the DNA is TGTGCCAGCAGCCCAGACTGGTATGGCTACACCTTC. Its protein is CASSPDWYGYTF. The gene calls are TRBV9 and TRBJ1-2; D is unclear. Germline CDR1 is SGDLS and CDR2 is YYNGEE. This CDR3 contains 12 residues. Between the trimmed V and J ends, which lost 4 bases and 5 bases, there was a span of 9 bases.

This chain joins TRBV19 and TRBJ1-4; D possibly corresponds to TRBD1 (5 bases). The germline gives CDR1 LNHDA, CDR2 SQIVND (reference sequence). Trimming shortened V by 4 bases and J by 4 bases, and 13 bases separated the two germline ends. The CDR3 contains 15 residues. The CDR3 loop reads CASSTPTAGNEKLFF. The CDR3 DNA reads TGTGCCAGTAGTACCCCGACAGCCGGTAATGAAAAACTGTTTTTT.

Written as DNA, the CDR3 is TGCGCCAGCAGCCAAGAGTCAGGGGCTCGCCAAGAGACCCAGTACTTC. Translating it yields CASSQESGARQETQYF. The chain links TRBV4-1 to TRBJ2-5; maybe TRBD1 (6 bases). Trimming removed 0 bases from V and 1 base from J, with 12 bases in between. The CDR3 extends over 16 amino acids. In germline, CDR1 is MGHRA, CDR2 YSYEKL.

This sequence joins TRBV7-2 and TRBJ2-5, with a tentative D call TRBD1 (6 bases). V lost 4 bases and J lost 5, with 17 bases in between. Germline CDR1 SGHTA, CDR2 FQGNSA. The CDR3 spans 15 residues. The DNA of the CDR3 is TGTGCCAGCAGCTCGCATAACAGGGCTTGGGAGACCCAGTACTTC. Translation: CASSSHNRAWETQYF.

V usage is TRBV28 and J usage is TRBJ1-1; D gene unclear. V shed 3 bases and J shed 0 bases, with 8 bases lying between them. The CDR3 consists of 14 residues. CDR1 MDHEN and CDR2 SYDVKM come from the germline V gene. CDR3 nucleotide sequence: TGTGCCAGCAGTTTTAACATCCTGAACACTGAAGCTTTCTTT. This encodes CASSFNILNTEAFF.

This clone was seen only once. This rearrangement joins TRBV6-2 or TRBV6-3 to TRBJ1-1; weak D call: TRBD1 (5 bases). CDR3 size: 15 residues. V shed 3 bases and J shed 7 bases, with 18 bases lying between them. Per the germline V gene, CDR1 is MNHEY and CDR2 is SVGEGT. The CDR3: CASSYTTVASGEAFF. CDR3 nucleotide sequence: TGTGCCAGCAGTTATACGACAGTTGCTAGTGGTGAAGCTTTCTTT.

The gene calls are TRBV19 and TRBJ1-5, with D possibly matching TRBD1 (6 bases). V was trimmed by 5 bases and J by 6 bases, leaving 14 bases between them. The CDR3 extends over 14 amino acids. Per the germline V gene, CDR1 is LNHDA and CDR2 is SQIVND (reference sequence). This CDR3 reads CASSAGVSGQPQHF. CDR3 in DNA: TGTGCCAGTAGTGCAGGGGTTAGTGGTCAGCCCCAGCATTTT. Full variable domain (outside the CDR3, taken from reference TRBV19 and TRBJ1-5): DGGITQSPKYLFRKEGQNVTLSCEQNLNHDAMYWYRQDPGQGLRLIYYSQIVNDFQKGDIAEGYSVSREKKESFPLTVTSAQKNPTAFYLCASSAGVSGQPQHFGDGTRLSIL.

This sequence joins TRBV6-5 and TRBJ1-1; D gene unclear. CDR3 length: 14 residues. V dropped 4 bases and J dropped 1 base, with 10 bases sitting between them. Germline CDR1 is MNHEY and CDR2 is SVGAGI. The CDR3 DNA sequence: TGTGCCAGCAGTTCAGCGGACGGGAACACTGAAGCTTTCTTT. It translates to CASSSADGNTEAFF.

V and J are TRBV9 and TRBJ2-7; TRBD1 matches at 8 bases. Germline CDR1 and CDR2: SGDLS and YYNGEE. With V trimmed by 5 bases and J by 6 bases, 1 base remained unmatched. The CDR3 is made up of 11 amino acids. The CDR3 is CASSTGGEQYF. The CDR3 DNA is TGTGCCAGCAGTACAGGGGGCGAGCAGTACTTC.

This sequence joins TRBV10-2 and TRBJ1-3, with D possibly matching TRBD1 (5 bases). The V end was cut by 6 bases, the J end by 0 bases, with 15 bases between. Germline CDR1 is WSHSY and CDR2 is SAAADI. The CDR3 is 16 residues long. The CDR3 sequence is CASRDRTFISGNTIYF. CDR3 DNA sequence: TGCGCCAGCAGGGACCGGACATTCATCTCTGGAAACACCATATATTTT.

This clone was seen a handful of times. The chain employs TRBV20-1 and TRBJ2-7; weak D call: TRBD2 (5 bases). The CDR3 length is 15 residues. V was trimmed by 3 bases and J by 7 bases, leaving 22 bases between them. The germline V gene has CDR1 DFQATT and CDR2 SNEGSKA (reference sequence). The CDR3 DNA reads as TGCAGTGCTAGTGCCCAGTCTTTCGTGTCGGGGGAGCAGTACTTC. This gives the protein CSASAQSFVSGEQYF.

This chain connects TRBV6-5 to TRBJ2-7; 7 bases line up with TRBD1. Looked up from germline, CDR1 is MNHEY and CDR2 is SVGAGI. This CDR3 spans 14 amino acids. V was clipped by 5 bases and J by 5 bases; unmatched bases: 9. CDR3 bases: TGTGCCAGCAGTCCCCGGGACAGTAAAAACGAGCAGTACTTC. Encoded protein: CASSPRDSKNEQYF.

The chain combines TRBV7-8 with TRBJ1-3; D might be TRBD1 (5 bases). V gave up 5 bases and J gave up 4 bases, with 21 bases separating them. The CDR3 covers 17 residues. Germline CDR1 reads SGHVS; CDR2 reads FQNEAQ. The DNA for the CDR3 is TGTGCCAGCAGCCCACTCGGGCGGGGCGGAGGGGGAAACACCATATATTTT. It yields the protein CASSPLGRGGGGNTIYF.

The rearrangement joins TRBV9 to TRBJ1-2; tentative D call: TRBD1 (5 bases). With 4 bases removed from V and 4 bases from J, the gap between germline ends came to 14 bases. Germline V lookup: CDR1 SGDLS, CDR2 YYNGEE. The CDR3 runs to 14 residues. CDR3 DNA sequence: TGTGCCAGCAGCTTAAATCAGGGAATCTATGGCTACACCTTC. Protein sequence: CASSLNQGIYGYTF.